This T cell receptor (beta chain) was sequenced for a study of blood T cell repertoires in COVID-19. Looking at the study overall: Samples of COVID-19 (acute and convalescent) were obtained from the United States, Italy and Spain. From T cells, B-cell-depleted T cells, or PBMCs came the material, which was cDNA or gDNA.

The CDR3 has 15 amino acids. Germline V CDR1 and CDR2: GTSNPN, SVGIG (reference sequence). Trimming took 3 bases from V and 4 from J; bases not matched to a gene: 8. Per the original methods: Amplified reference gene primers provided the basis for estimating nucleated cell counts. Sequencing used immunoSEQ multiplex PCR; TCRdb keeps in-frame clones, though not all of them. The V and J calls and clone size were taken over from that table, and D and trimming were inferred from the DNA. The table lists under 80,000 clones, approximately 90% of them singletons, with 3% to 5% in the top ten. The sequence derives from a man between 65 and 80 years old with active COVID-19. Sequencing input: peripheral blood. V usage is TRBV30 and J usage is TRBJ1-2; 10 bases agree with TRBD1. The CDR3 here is CAWSQTGGAGYGYTF. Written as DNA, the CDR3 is TGTGCCTGGAGCCAGACAGGGGGCGCGGGCTATGGCTACACCTTC. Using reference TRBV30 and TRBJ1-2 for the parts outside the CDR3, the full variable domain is SQTIHQWPATLVQPVGSPLSLECTVEGTSNPNLYWYRQAAGRGLQLLFYSVGIGQISSEVPQNLSASRPQDRQFILSSKKLLLSDSGFYLCAWSQTGGAGYGYTFGSGTRLTVV.